The present T cell receptor (beta chain) was sequenced within a study of shared clonotypes between healthy human individuals. The junction had 10 bases not matched to a gene; V was cut back by 0 bases and J by 13 bases. Per germline, CDR1 SGHNT and CDR2 YYREEE (reference sequence). The CDR3 covers 14 residues. Naive CD8 populations comprised CD45RO-negative cells positively selected for CCR7, excluding terminally differentiated effector memory CD45RA+ cells. Every subset had its genomic DNA shared out evenly among several immunoSEQ plates. TCRdb's table, derived via immunoSEQ multiplex PCR, lists solely in-frame clones and lacks some. Of approximately 2,000,000 clones in the sample, roughly 95% were seen once.

This sequence joins TRBV5-4 and TRBJ2-3; 8 nucleotides align to TRBD1. The specimen sequenced was naive CD8+ T cells from PBMCs. This sequence was found in a man between 18 and 29 years old in good health. Some clones in this sample may be carry-over from other donors' samples. The DNA of the CDR3 is TGTGCCAGCAGCTTGGACAGGGGGGAAATCCGCAAGTATTTT. This sequence encodes CASSLDRGEIRKYF.